A single T cell receptor beta chain is shown here with its context. Its antigen remains unknown. This sample is drawn from a study of siplizumab effects on memory and regulatory T cells. Measured with immunoSEQ multiplex PCR; TCRdb has only the in-frame clones, and not every one. The sample comprises 110,000 or so clones, just under 95% of which are singletons, and around 0.16% rests with the top ten. Study-level findings and limits: It was never confirmed that proliferating Tregs from siplizumab cultures were suppressive. The naive T cell population seemed more diverse than memory cells and seemed a major contributor to the alloresponse. Siplizumab conditions gave an average of around 70% Treg-derived mappable alloreactive CD4+ clones, versus 25% to 30% for controls. Poor capture below about 10^-5 frequency left most alloreactive clones unmapped to unstimulated subsets.

The CDR3 is made up of 15 amino acids. The V and J ends lost 5 bases and 0 bases, in that order; junction bases with no gene match: 6. CDR1 and CDR2 (germline): SSHAT, FNYEAQ (reference sequence). Material for sequencing was non-Treg CD4+ T cells sorted from blood. This clonotype was obtained from a human donor in good health. V and J are TRBV7-7 and TRBJ2-7, with 8 nucleotides matching TRBD1. The CDR3, as DNA: TGTGCCAGCAGCCTCGGACAGGGCGGCTCCTACGAGCAGTACTTC. Its protein is CASSLGQGGSYEQYF. The full variable domain, with the rest looked up from reference TRBV7-7 and TRBJ2-7, is GAGVSQSPRYKVTKRGQDVTLRCDPISSHATLYWYQQALGQGPEFLTYFNYEAQPDKSGLPSDRFSAERPEGSISTLTIQRTEQRDSAMYRCASSLGQGGSYEQYFGPGTRLTVT.